What follows is one T cell receptor (beta chain) and its context. This entry is derived from a study of monozygotic twins with inflammatory bowel disease. The CDR3 contains 15 residues. Per the germline V gene, CDR1 is SGHRS and CDR2 is YFSETQ. TCRdb reprocessed the 5' RACE reads, keeping one entry per CDR3 protein, no DNA. The table for this sample gives more than 120,000 distinct CDR3 sequences. Sequencing was performed on blood. The receptor was isolated from a human donor with ulcerative colitis or Crohn's disease, or a healthy co-twin of an affected twin (not recorded which). The chain joins TRBV5-1 to TRBJ2-2; lacking DNA, the TRBD1 call made by TCRdb goes unchecked. The CDR3 protein is CASSRSTGDTGELFF.